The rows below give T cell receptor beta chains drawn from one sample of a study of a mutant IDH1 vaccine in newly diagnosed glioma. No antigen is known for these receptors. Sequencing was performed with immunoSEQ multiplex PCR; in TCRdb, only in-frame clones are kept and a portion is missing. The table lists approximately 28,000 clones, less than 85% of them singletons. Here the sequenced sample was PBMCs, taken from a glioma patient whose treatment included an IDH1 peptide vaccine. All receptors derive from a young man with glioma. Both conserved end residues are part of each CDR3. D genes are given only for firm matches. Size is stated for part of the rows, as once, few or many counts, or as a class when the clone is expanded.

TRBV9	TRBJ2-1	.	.	TGTGCCAGCAGCGTAGGTCTAGCAGAAGGAAATGAGCAGTTCTTC	CASSVGLAEGNEQFF
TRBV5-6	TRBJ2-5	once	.	TGTGCCAGCAGCCTAGGGGGGGGGATCGGAGAGACCCAGTACTTC	CASSLGGGIGETQYF
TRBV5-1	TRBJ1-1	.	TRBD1	TGCGCCAGCAGCCCTCCCAGGACAGGGGACACTGAAGCTTTCTTT	CASSPPRTGDTEAFF
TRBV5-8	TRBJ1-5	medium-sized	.	TGTGCCAGCAGCCTGGGAACCTGGGTTAATCAGCCCCAGCATTTT	CASSLGTWVNQPQHF
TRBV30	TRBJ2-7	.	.	TGTGCCTGCACCCGGACTGCCTCCTACGAGCAGTACTTC	CACTRTASYEQYF
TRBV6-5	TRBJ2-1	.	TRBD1	TGTGCCAGCAGTTACAGGGGACAGGGGTACAATGAGCAGTTCTTC	CASSYRGQGYNEQFF
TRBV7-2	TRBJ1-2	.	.	TGTGCCAGCAGCCTCTACATAGGCTCGGATGATGGCTACACCTTC	CASSLYIGSDDGYTF
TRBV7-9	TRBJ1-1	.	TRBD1	TGTGCCAGCGGTAAACAGGGGGTGAACACTGAAGCTTTCTTT	CASGKQGVNTEAFF
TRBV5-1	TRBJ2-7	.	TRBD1	TGCGCCAGCAGCTTGGCGACAGGGGCGCACGAGCAGTACTTC	CASSLATGAHEQYF
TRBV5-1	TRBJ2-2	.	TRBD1	TGCGCCAGCAGCCTGATCCAGGGGGTGCCCGGGGAGCTGTTTTTT	CASSLIQGVPGELFF
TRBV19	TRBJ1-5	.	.	TGTGCCAGTAGTATAGATCGAGACAGTTTTCATCAGCCCCAGCATTTT	CASSIDRDSFHQPQHF
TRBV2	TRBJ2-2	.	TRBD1	TGTGCCAGCCTCGGGGACAGGGCAAACACCGGGGAGCTGTTTTTT	CASLGDRANTGELFF
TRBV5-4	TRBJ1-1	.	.	TGTGCCAGCAGCTTGGGCCTCGGACGGCAGAACACTGAAGCTTTCTTT	CASSLGLGRQNTEAFF
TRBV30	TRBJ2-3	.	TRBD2	TGTGCCTGCCAAACTAGCGAAGATACGCAGTATTTT	CACQTSEDTQYF
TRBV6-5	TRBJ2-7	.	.	TGTGCCAGCAGCCGGGCAGGACCGTACGAGCAGTACTTC	CASSRAGPYEQYF
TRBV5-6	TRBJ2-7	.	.	TGTGCCAGCAGCACGGAGGGCTCCTACGAGCAGTACTTC	CASSTEGSYEQYF
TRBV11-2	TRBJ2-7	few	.	TGTGCCAGCAGCTTCCCCCTCCGGAGTGTCTACGAGCAGTACTTC	CASSFPLRSVYEQYF
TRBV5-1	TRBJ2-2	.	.	TGCGCCAGCAGCTTGAGCGGAAACACCGGGGAGCTGTTTTTT	CASSLSGNTGELFF
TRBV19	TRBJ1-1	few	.	TGTGCCCTGGGGTCGGGTACTGAAGCTTTCTTT	CALGSGTEAFF
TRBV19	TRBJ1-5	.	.	TGTGCCAGTAGTATAAGAGATAGCAATCAGCCCCAGCATTTT	CASSIRDSNQPQHF
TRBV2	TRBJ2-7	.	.	TGTGCCAGCAGTGAAGTAAGTGACTACGAGCAGTACTTC	CASSEVSDYEQYF
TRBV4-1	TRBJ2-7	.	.	TGCGCCAGCAGCCAACGAGCGGAGGGGACCTACGAGCAGTACTTC	CASSQRAEGTYEQYF
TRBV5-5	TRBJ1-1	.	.	TGTGCCAGCAGCTTACAGAAACGACAGAACACTGAAGCTTTCTTT	CASSLQKRQNTEAFF
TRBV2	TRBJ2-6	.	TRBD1	TGTGCCAGCAGCTTGGACAGGGGGCCTTCTGGGGCCAACGTCCTGACTTTC	CASSLDRGPSGANVLTF
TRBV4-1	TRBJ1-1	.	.	TGCGCCAGCAGCCAAGGGGAAGCTTTCTTT	CASSQGEAFF
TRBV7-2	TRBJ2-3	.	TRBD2	TGTGCCAGCAGCAGAAGGACTAGCGGGACCACAGATACGCAGTATTTT	CASSRRTSGTTDTQYF
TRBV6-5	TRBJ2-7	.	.	TGTGCCAGCAGTTTTCCAGGAAAGGACGAGCAGTACTTC	CASSFPGKDEQYF
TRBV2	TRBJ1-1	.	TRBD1	TGTGCCAGCAAAGGACAGGGGGCGTTGAACACTGAAGCTTTCTTT	CASKGQGALNTEAFF
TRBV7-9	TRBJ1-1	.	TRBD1	TGTGCCACGAACCGGGACAGACCTTCTGAAGCTTTCTTT	CATNRDRPSEAFF
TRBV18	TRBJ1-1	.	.	TGTGCCAGCTCATCGCCTCGGGCGGTTGAAGCTTTCTTT	CASSSPRAVEAFF
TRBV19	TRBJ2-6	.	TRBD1	TGTGCCAGTAGCCGGACAGGGGCCACAGGGGCCAACGTCCTGACTTTC	CASSRTGATGANVLTF
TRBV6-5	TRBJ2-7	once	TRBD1	TGTGCCAGCAGTTACAAGCTAGGGACAGCCTCCTACGAGCAGTACTTC	CASSYKLGTASYEQYF
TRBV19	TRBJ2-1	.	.	TGTGCCAGTAGTATGGAGGCACACAATGAGCAGTTCTTC	CASSMEAHNEQFF
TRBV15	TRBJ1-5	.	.	TGTGCCACCAGCAGAGAAAGAAGGCAGCCCCAGCATTTT	CATSRERRQPQHF
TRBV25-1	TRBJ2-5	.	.	TGTGCCAGCAGTGACGGTGGAGGGGAGACCCAGTACTTC	CASSDGGGETQYF
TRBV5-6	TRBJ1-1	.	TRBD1	TGTGCCAGCAGCTGGGACAGGGCGAGTGAAGCTTTCTTT	CASSWDRASEAFF
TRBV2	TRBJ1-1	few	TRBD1	TGTGCCACCGGACAGGGCCGCACTGAAGCTTTCTTT	CATGQGRTEAFF
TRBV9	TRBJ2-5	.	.	TGTGCCAGCAGCGTAGACCGAATGGTTTGGGGGCAAGAGACCCAGTACTTC	CASSVDRMVWGQETQYF
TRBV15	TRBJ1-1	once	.	TGTGCCACCAGCAGAGACTACTCGGACCGGAACACTGAAGCTTTCTTT	CATSRDYSDRNTEAFF
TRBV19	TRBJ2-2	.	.	TGTGCCAGTACACAGACACCAAACACCGGGGAGCTGTTTTTT	CASTQTPNTGELFF
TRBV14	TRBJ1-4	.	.	TGTGCCAGCAGCCAAGCCCCCTCCTGGAGGCTTGGTGAAAAACTGTTTTTT	CASSQAPSWRLGEKLFF
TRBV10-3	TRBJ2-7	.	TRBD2	TGTGCCATCAGGGGACTAGGGGGAGTCTACGAGCAGTACTTC	CAIRGLGGVYEQYF
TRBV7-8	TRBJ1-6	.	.	TGTGCCAGCAGCTTAGTCGATAATTCACCCCTCCACTTT	CASSLVDNSPLHF
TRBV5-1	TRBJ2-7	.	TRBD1	TGCGCCAGCAGTTTTAGGACAGGGGATAGTTCCGGCGAGCAGTACTTC	CASSFRTGDSSGEQYF
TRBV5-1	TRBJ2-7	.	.	TGCGCCAGCAGCGTAGACACGATATCCTACGAGCAGTACTTC	CASSVDTISYEQYF
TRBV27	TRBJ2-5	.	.	TGTGCCAGCAGTTTCCTCCACGGACCTGGAGAGACCCAGTACTTC	CASSFLHGPGETQYF
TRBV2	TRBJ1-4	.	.	TGTGCCAGCAGTGAATATGGGGACAAAGAAAAACTGTTTTTT	CASSEYGDKEKLFF
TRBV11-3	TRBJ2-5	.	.	TGTGCCAGCAGCTTGAGTAATCGAGAGACCCAGTACTTC	CASSLSNRETQYF
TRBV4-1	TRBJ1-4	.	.	TGCGCCAGCAGCCAAGTCTATAATGAAAAACTGTTTTTT	CASSQVYNEKLFF
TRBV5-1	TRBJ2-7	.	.	TGCGCCAGCAGACATGATTTGGGGTTCTACGAGCAGTACTTC	CASRHDLGFYEQYF
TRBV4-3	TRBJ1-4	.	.	TGCGCCAGCAGCCAAGAGGGACCCTATTCAACTAATGAAAAACTGTTTTTT	CASSQEGPYSTNEKLFF
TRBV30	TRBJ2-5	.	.	TGTGCCTGGAGCCCATTAGGGGCAGAGGAGTACTTC	CAWSPLGAEEYF
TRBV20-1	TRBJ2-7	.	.	TGCAGTGCACAGAACTCCTACGAGCAGTACTTC	CSAQNSYEQYF
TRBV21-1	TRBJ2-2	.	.	TGTGCCAGCAGCAAAGGACCGAAGAGGACCGGGGAGCTGTTTTTT	CASSKGPKRTGELFF
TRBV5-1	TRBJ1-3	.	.	TGCGCCAGCAGCGTGTCCGGGGCCTCTGGAAACACCATATATTTT	CASSVSGASGNTIYF
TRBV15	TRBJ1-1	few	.	TGTGCCACCAGCAGGATACAGGCTGAAGCTTTCTTT	CATSRIQAEAFF
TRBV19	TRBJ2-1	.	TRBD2	TGTGCCAGTAGGCCGACTAGCAATCACAATGAGCAGTTCTTC	CASRPTSNHNEQFF
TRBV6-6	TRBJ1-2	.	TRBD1	TGTGCCAGCAGTTACCAGGGGGCTGAATATGGCTACACCTTC	CASSYQGAEYGYTF
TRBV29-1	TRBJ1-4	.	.	TGCAGCGCTGGAGACAAACAAGAAAAACTGTTTTTT	CSAGDKQEKLFF